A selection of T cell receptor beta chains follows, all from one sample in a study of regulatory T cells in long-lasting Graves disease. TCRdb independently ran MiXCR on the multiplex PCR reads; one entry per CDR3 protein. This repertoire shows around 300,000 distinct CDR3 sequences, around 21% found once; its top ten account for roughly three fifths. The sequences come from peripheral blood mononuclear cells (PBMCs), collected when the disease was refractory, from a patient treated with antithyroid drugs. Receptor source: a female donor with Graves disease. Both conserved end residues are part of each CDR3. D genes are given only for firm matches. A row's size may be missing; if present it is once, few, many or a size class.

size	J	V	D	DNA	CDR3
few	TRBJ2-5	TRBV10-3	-	TGTGCCATCAGTGGTACAGGGCAGGGAGAGACCCAGTACTTC	CAISGTGQGETQYF
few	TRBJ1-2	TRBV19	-	TGTGCCAGTACCCCGGGCAACTATGGCTACACCTTC	CASTPGNYGYTF
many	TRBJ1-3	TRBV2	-	TGTGCCAGCAGTCCGGACCCAAACACCATATATTTT	CASSPDPNTIYF
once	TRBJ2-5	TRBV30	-	TGTGCCGCGACGCCGGGAGTGACACCACAAGAGACCCGGTACTTC	CAATPGVTPQETRYF
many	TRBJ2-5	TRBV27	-	TGTGCCAGCAGTGGAAACGGGGAGACCCAGTACTTC	CASSGNGETQYF
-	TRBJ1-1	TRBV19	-	TGTGCCAGTAGTCATATAGACGTCACTGAAGCTTTCTTT	CASSHIDVTEAFF
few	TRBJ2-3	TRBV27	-	TGTGCCAGCAGTTTATCTTCCCCCACAGATACGCAGTATTTT	CASSLSSPTDTQYF
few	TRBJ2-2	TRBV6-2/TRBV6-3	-	TGTGCCACCGGGGAACCAGGGGCGGGCACCGGGGAGCTGTTTTTT	CATGEPGAGTGELFF
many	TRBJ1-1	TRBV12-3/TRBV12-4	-	TGTGCCAGCAGTACCTTACAGGGCCTCGGGACTGAAGCTTTCTTT	CASSTLQGLGTEAFF
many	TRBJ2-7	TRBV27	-	TGTGCCAGCAGTCAAAACAGGGTCACGGAGCAGTACTTC	CASSQNRVTEQYF
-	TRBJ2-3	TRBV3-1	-	TGTGCCAGCAGCCAAGATGATAGCGGAGGGGGAGATACGCAGTATTTT	CASSQDDSGGGDTQYF
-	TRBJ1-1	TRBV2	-	TGTGCCAGCAGTGAAGACGGGGGCACTGAAGCTTTCTTT	CASSEDGGTEAFF
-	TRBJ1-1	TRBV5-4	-	TGTGCCAGCAGCTTGGAGCCAGGAGATAACACTGAAGCTTTCTTT	CASSLEPGDNTEAFF
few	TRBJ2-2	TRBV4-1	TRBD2	TGCGCCAGCAGCCAAGATCGAGGGACTACCTCGACCACCGGGGAGCTGTTTTTT	CASSQDRGTTSTTGELFF
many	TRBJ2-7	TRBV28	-	TGTGCCAGCAGTTCCATTTCCTCGTACTACGAGCAGTACTTC	CASSSISSYYEQYF
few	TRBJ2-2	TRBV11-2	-	TGTGCCAGCAGCAAGGTGATAAACACCGGGGAGCTGTTTTTT	CASSKVINTGELFF
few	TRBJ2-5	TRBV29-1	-	TGCAGCGTTGCCTATGGGGCTCAAGAGACCCAGTACTTC	CSVAYGAQETQYF
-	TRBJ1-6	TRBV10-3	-	TGTGCCATCAGGACCCGGGACAAAAATTCACCCCTCCACTTT	CAIRTRDKNSPLHF
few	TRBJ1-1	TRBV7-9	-	TGTGCCAGCAGCTTCCCGGGCGGCATGAACACTGAAGCTTTCTTT	CASSFPGGMNTEAFF
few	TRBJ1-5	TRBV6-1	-	TGTGCCAGCTCTCCTGGGGTTGGGGACTATCAGCCCCAGCATTTT	CASSPGVGDYQPQHF
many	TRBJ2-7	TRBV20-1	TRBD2	TGCAGTGCTAGAGATCCGGGACTAGCGGTCTACGAGCAGTACTTC	CSARDPGLAVYEQYF
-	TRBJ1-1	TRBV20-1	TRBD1	TGCAGTGCTATATCGGGACAGGGTCTCACTGAAGCTTTCTTT	CSAISGQGLTEAFF
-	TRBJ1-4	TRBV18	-	TGTGCCAGCTCACCACAGGCACAGAATGAAAAACTGTTTTTT	CASSPQAQNEKLFF
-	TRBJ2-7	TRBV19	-	TGTGCCAGTAGCCCCAACGAGATCTCGAGCGAGCAGTACTTC	CASSPNEISSEQYF
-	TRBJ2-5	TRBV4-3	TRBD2	TGCGCCAGCAGCCAAGATCACGCTAGCGGGAGCTTCGGCGAGACCCAGTACTTC	CASSQDHASGSFGETQYF
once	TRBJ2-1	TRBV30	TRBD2	TGTGCCTCCACTAACCTAGCGGGAAATGAGCAGTTCTTC	CASTNLAGNEQFF
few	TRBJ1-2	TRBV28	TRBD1	TGTGCCAGCAGAACCGGGACAGGGGGCGCTGGGTATGGCTACACCTTC	CASRTGTGGAGYGYTF
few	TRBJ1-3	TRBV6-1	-	TGTGCCAGCAAAGGTGACTCTGGAAACACCATATATTTT	CASKGDSGNTIYF
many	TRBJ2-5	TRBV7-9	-	TGTGCCAGCAGCTCTAGTTCGGGGTACCAAGAGACCCAGTACTTC	CASSSSSGYQETQYF
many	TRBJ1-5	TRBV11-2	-	TGTGCCAGCAGCTTAGACATGGGGGGCCAGCCCCAGCATTTT	CASSLDMGGQPQHF
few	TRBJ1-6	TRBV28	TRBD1	TGTGCCAGCAGTATGACAGGGGTGAAAAATTCACCCCTCCACTTT	CASSMTGVKNSPLHF
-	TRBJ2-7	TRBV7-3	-	TGTGCCAGCAGCTCTACAGATCTAAGCTCCTACGAGCAGTACTTC	CASSSTDLSSYEQYF
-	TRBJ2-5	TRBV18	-	TGTGCCAGCTCACCGGCAGGTATTCAAGAGACCCAGTACTTC	CASSPAGIQETQYF
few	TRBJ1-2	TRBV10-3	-	TGTGCCATCAGTGAGTGGGAAGAGGGCAACTATGGCTACACCTTC	CAISEWEEGNYGYTF
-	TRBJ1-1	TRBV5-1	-	TGCGCCAGCAGCTTCGCCGACGGGCTGAACACTGAAGCTTTCTTT	CASSFADGLNTEAFF
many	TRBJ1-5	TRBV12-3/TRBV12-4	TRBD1	TGTGCCAGCAGTTCGACAGGGGACGGGTATAGCAATCAGCCCCAGCATTTT	CASSSTGDGYSNQPQHF
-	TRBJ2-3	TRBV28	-	TGTGCCAGCAGTTCCGGACTGTCATACACAGATACGCAGTATTTT	CASSSGLSYTDTQYF
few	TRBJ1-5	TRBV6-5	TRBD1	TGTGCCAGCAGTTACACCGGACAGGGTAATCAGCCCCAGCATTTT	CASSYTGQGNQPQHF
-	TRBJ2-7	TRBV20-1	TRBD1	TGCAGTGCTCTGTGGACAGGGCCTCTCGAGCAGTACTTC	CSALWTGPLEQYF
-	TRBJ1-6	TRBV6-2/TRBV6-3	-	TGTGCCAGCAGTTATTTGGACCCGGAGCCCCATTCACCCCTCCACTTT	CASSYLDPEPHSPLHF
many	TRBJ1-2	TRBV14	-	TGTGCCAGCAGCTCAATAACAGCAGGGAGCTATGGCTACACCTTC	CASSSITAGSYGYTF